This T cell receptor (beta chain) stems from a study of blood T cell repertoires in COVID-19. The overall study: T cells, B-cell-depleted T cells, or PBMCs provided the cDNA or gDNA that served as material.

The CDR3 is 16 residues long. The junction had 6 bases not matched to a gene; V was cut back by 0 bases and J by 5 bases. Germline V gene sequence: CDR1 LNHDA, CDR2 SQIVND (reference sequence). Per the authors' pipeline: Amplification of reference gene primers provided the estimated nucleated cell counts. Sequencing used immunoSEQ multiplex PCR; TCRdb keeps in-frame clones, though not all of them. Clone size and the V and J calls come from that table; the DNA yielded D and trimming. The sample yields tens of thousands of clones, around 90% seen once. The chain has TRBV19 and TRBJ1-5; 8 nucleotides line up with TRBD1. The clonotype was recovered from a human donor in a cohort sampled during active COVID-19. Sequences were obtained from peripheral blood. The CDR3 DNA reads as TGTGCCAGTAGTATAGATCCCGGACAGGGCGATCAGCCCCAGCATTTT. Its protein product is CASSIDPGQGDQPQHF.